This TCR beta chain was observed in a study of blood T cell repertoires in COVID-19. As for the study in general: Donors in the United States, Italy and Spain gave samples during acute or convalescent COVID-19. Sources were T cells, B-cell-depleted T cells, or PBMCs; the material itself was cDNA or gDNA.

TCRdb's table, derived via immunoSEQ multiplex PCR, lists solely in-frame clones and lacks some. The sample records about 300,000 clones, roughly 90% being singletons. Trimming cost V 0 bases and J 0 bases, with 10 bases left between them. This CDR3 region has 15 residues. The germline V gene has CDR1 SGHRS and CDR2 YFSETQ. Clinical histories supplied by participants themselves formed the basis of cohort assignment. Sequencing was performed on PBMCs or T cells enriched from blood (not recorded which). The V and J genes are TRBV5-1 and TRBJ2-7, with D possibly TRBD2 on 5 matching bases. The source of this sequence is a woman between 50 and 59 years old who had been exposed to COVID-19. The CDR3: CASSLEPRASYEQYF. CDR3 in DNA: TGCGCCAGCAGCTTGGAGCCGAGGGCCTCCTACGAGCAGTACTTC.